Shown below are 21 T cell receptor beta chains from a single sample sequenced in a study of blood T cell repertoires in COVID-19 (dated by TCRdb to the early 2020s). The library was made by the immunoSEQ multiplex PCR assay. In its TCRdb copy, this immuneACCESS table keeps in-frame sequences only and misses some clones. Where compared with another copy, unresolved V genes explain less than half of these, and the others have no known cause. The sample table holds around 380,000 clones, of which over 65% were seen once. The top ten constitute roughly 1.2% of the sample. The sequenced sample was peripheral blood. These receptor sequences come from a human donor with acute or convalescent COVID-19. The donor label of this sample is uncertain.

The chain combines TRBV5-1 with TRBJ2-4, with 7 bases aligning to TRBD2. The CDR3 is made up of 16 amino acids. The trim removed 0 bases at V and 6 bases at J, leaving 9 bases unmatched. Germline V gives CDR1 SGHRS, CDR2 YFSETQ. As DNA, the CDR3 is TGCGCCAGCAGCTTGGTCGCGGGAGTTTCCGTAAACATTCAGTACTTC. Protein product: CASSLVAGVSVNIQYF.

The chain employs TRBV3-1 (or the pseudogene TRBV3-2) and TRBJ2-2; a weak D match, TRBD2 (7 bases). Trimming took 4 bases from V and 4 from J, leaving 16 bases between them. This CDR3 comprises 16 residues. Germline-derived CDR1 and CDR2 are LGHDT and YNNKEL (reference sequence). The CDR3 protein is CASSRGRGGPTGELFF. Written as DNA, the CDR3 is TGTGCCAGCAGCCGGGGTAGGGGGGGGCCCACCGGGGAGCTGTTTTTT.

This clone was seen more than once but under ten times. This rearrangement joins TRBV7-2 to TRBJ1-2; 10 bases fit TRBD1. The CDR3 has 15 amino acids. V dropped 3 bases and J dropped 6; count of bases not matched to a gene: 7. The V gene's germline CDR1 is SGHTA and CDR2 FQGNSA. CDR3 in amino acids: CASSFDRGRVDGYTF. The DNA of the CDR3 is TGTGCCAGCAGCTTTGACAGGGGGCGCGTCGATGGCTACACCTTC. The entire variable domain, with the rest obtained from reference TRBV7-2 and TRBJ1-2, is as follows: GAGVSQSPSNKVTEKGKDVELRCDPISGHTALYWYRQSLGQGLEFLIYFQGNSAPDKSGLPSDRFSAERTGGSVSTLTIQRTQQEDSAVYLCASSFDRGRVDGYTFGSGTRLTVV.

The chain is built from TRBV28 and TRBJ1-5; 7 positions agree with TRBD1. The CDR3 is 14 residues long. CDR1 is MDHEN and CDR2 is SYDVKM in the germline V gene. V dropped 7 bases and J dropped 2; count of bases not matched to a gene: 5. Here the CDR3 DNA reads TGTGCCAGCAAAGGAGGGACAGGCAATCAGCCCCAGCATTTT. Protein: CASKGGTGNQPQHF.

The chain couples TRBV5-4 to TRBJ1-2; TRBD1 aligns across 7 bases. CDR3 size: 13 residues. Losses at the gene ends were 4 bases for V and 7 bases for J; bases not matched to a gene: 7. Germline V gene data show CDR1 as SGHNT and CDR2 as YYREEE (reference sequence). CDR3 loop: CASSRRQGGGYTF. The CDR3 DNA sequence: TGTGCCAGCAGCCGAAGACAGGGTGGTGGCTACACCTTC.

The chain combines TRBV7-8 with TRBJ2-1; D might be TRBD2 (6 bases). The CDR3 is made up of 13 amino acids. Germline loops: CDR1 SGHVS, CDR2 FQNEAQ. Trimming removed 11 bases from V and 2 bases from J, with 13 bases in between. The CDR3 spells CASGELTYNEQFF. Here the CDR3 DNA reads TGTGCCTCGGGGGAGCTAACCTACAATGAGCAGTTCTTC.

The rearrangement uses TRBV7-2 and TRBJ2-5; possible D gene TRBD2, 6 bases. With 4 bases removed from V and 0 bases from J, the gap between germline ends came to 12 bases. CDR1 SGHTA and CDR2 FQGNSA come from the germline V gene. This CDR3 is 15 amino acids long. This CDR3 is CASSSSRGNQETQYF. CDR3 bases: TGTGCCAGCAGCTCCTCGCGGGGCAACCAAGAGACCCAGTACTTC.

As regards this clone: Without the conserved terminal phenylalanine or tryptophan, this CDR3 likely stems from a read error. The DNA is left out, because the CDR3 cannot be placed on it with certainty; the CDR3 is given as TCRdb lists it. CDR3 in amino acids: CTSSLTGGAAL. This chain uses TRBV1 with TRBJ1-5. TRBV1 is classified as a pseudogene. The CDR3 length equals 11 residues, ends included.

The CDR3 here is CASTIAGRNGYTF. The CDR3 region has the DNA TGTGCCAGTACCATCGCCGGGAGGAATGGCTACACCTTC. The J gene is TRBJ1-2, the V gene TRBV19; unclear D gene. V gave up 7 bases and J gave up 6 bases, with 15 bases separating them. CDR3 size: 13 residues. The V gene's germline CDR1 is LNHDA and CDR2 SQIVND (reference sequence).

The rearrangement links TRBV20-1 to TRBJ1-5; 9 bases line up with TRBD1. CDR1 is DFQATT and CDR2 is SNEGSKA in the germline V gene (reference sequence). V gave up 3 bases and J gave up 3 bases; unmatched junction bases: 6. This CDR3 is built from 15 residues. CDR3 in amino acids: CSASPGTGLNQPQHF. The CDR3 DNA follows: TGCAGTGCTAGTCCCGGGACAGGGCTCAATCAGCCCCAGCATTTT.

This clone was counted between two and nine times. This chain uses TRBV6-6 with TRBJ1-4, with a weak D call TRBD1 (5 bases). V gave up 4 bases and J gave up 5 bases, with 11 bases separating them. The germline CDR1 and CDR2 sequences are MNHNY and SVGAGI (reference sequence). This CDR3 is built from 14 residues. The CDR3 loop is CASSSGRSNEKLFF. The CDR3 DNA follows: TGTGCCAGCAGTTCAGGGAGGTCCAATGAAAAACTGTTTTTT.

This chain's CDR3 is CASSLTGGLHEQFF. The CDR3 DNA reads TGTGCCAGCAGCTTAACGGGGGGTTTGCATGAGCAGTTCTTC. This chain connects TRBV11-2 to TRBJ2-1; 7 bases are a match to TRBD2. Germline trimming cut 2 bases from V and 8 bases from J; bases unmatched to any gene: 6. The germline gives CDR1 SGHAT, CDR2 FQNNGV. The CDR3 runs 14 residues.

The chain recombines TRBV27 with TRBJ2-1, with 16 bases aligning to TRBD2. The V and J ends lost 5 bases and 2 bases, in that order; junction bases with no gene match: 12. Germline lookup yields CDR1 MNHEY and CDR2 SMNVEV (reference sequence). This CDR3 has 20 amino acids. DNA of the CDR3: TGTGCCAGCAGTGGCCCGGGGACTAGCGGGAGGGTTCAAGCCTACAATGAGCAGTTCTTC. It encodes CASSGPGTSGRVQAYNEQFF.

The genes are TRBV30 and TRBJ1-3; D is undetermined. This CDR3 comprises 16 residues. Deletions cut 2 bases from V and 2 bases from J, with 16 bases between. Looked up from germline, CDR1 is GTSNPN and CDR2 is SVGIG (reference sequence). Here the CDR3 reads CAWSYLQPGPGNTIYF. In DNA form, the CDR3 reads TGTGCCTGGAGTTATCTGCAACCTGGGCCTGGAAACACCATATATTTT.

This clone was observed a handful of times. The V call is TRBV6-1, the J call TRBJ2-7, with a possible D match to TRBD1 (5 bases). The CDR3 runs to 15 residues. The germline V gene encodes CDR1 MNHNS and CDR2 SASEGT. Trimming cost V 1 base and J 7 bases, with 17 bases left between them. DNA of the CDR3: TGTGCCAGCAGTGAAGTTGGGGCCCACCCGATGGAGCAGTACTTC. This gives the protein CASSEVGAHPMEQYF.

The chain's CDR3 is CASSFVRGYGYTF. The CDR3 DNA sequence: TGTGCCAGCAGCTTTGTCAGGGGATATGGCTACACCTTC. The chain uses TRBV11-2 and TRBJ1-2; possibly TRBD1 for D (6 bases). The germline V gene has CDR1 SGHAT and CDR2 FQNNGV. The CDR3 sequence is 13 residues long. The germline V and J ends were trimmed by 3 bases and 5 bases, with 10 bases remaining between them. The whole variable domain, remainder taken from reference TRBV11-2 and TRBJ1-2, is EAGVAQSPRYKIIEKRQSVAFWCNPISGHATLYWYQQILGQGPKLLIQFQNNGVVDDSQLPKDRFSAERLKGVDSTLKIQPAKLEDSAVYLCASSFVRGYGYTFGSGTRLTVV.

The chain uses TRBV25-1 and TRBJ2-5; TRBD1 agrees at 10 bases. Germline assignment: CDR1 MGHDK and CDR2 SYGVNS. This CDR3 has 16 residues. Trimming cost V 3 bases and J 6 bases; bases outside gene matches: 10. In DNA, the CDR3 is TGTGCCAGCAGTGAGTCCCCGGGACAGGGGTTGCAGACCCAGTACTTC. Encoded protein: CASSESPGQGLQTQYF.

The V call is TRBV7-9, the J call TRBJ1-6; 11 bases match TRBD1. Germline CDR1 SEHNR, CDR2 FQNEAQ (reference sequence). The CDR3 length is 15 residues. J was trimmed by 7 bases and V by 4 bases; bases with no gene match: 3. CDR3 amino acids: CASSSGTGGNSPLHF. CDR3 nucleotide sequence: TGTGCCAGCAGCTCCGGGACAGGGGGAAATTCACCCCTCCACTTT.

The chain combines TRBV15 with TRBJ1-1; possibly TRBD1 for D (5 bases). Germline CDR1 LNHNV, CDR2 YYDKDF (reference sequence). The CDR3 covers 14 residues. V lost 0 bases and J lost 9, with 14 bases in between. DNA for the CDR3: TGTGCCACCAGCAGAGACCCCGGGGGAGGAAAAGCTTTCTTT. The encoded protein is CATSRDPGGGKAFF.

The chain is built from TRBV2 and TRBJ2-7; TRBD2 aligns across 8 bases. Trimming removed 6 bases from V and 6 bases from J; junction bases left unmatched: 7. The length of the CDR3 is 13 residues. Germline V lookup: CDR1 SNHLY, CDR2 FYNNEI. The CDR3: CASRSGSRPEQYF. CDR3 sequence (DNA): TGTGCCAGCAGAAGCGGGAGTCGTCCCGAGCAGTACTTC. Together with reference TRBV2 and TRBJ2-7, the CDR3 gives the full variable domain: EPEVTQTPSHQVTQMGQEVILRCVPISNHLYFYWYRQILGQKVEFLVSFYNNEISEKSEIFDDQFSVERPDGSNFTLKIRSTKLEDSAMYFCASRSGSRPEQYFGPGTRLTVT.

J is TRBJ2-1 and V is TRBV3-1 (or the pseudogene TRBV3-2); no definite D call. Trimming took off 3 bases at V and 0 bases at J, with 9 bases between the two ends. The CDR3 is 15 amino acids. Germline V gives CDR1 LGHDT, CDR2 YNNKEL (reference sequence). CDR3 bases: TGTGCCAGCAGCCACCCCCGTAGCTCCTACAATGAGCAGTTCTTC. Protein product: CASSHPRSSYNEQFF.